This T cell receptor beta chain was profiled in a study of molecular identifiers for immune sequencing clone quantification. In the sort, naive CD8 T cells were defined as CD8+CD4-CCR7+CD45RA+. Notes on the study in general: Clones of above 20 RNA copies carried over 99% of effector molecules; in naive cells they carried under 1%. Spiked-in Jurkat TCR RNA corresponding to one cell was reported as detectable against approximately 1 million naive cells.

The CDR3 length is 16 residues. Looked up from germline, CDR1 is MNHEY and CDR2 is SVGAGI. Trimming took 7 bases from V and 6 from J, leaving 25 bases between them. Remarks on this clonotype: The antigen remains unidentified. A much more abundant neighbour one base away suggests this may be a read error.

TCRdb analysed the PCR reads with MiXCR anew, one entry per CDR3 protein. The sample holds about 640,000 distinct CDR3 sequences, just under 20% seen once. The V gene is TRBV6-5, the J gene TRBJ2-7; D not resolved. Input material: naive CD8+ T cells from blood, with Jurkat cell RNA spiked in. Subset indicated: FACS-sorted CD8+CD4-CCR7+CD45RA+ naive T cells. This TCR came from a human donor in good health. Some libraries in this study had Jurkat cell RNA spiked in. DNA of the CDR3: TGTGCCAGCACCCCGTATCAGGCGGACCGTGGCGGCGAGCAGTACTTC. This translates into CASTPYQADRGGEQYF.